These 17 T cell receptor beta chains share one sample of origin, sequenced in a study of shared clonotypes between healthy human individuals (TCRdb year 2020). The library was made by the immunoSEQ multiplex PCR assay. This is the immuneACCESS table as TCRdb keeps it, with only in-frame sequences that have V and J called. A part of the clones is gone; compared with another copy, unresolved V genes explain less than half, and the rest is unexplained. The sample has some 690,000 clones on record, less than 95% of them singletons. Approximately 35% of the sample lies in the top ten. Sequencing was carried out using memory CD8+ T cells from PBMCs. According to the study, the label for this sample's cell subset or site signals: CD45RO+ cells pooled with CCR7-negative TemRA cells. The receptors shown here come from a man between 18 and 35 years old in good health. Some clones in this sample may be carry-over from other donors' samples.

The genes are TRBV19 and TRBJ1-4; 8 bases agree with TRBD1. V was pared by 9 bases and J by 6 bases, with 9 bases of the junction left unmatched. This CDR3 has 14 amino acids. From germline, CDR1 is LNHDA and CDR2 SQIVND (reference sequence). This CDR3 is CASSSQGADEKLFF. DNA for the CDR3: TGTGCCAGCTCGTCGCAGGGGGCGGATGAAAAACTGTTTTTT.

The chain is built from TRBV9 and TRBJ2-1; TRBD2 matches at 10 bases. CDR1 and CDR2 (germline): SGDLS, YYNGEE. This CDR3 region has 16 residues. V was pared by 0 bases and J by 8 bases, with 8 bases of the junction left unmatched. The CDR3 DNA reads TGTGCCAGCAGCGTAGCCCCAGCGGGAGGGAGGTATGAGCAGTTCTTC. This translates into CASSVAPAGGRYEQFF.

The rearrangement joins TRBV19 to TRBJ2-3; a weak D match, TRBD1 (6 bases). V was pared by 4 bases and J by 4 bases, with 21 bases between. There are 17 residues in the CDR3. Per germline, CDR1 LNHDA and CDR2 SQIVND (reference sequence). The CDR3 spells CASSRIQGIGIPDTQYF. Written as DNA, the CDR3 is TGTGCCAGTAGTAGGATACAGGGAATTGGGATACCAGATACGCAGTATTTT.

The chain uses TRBV19 and TRBJ2-7, with 7 bases identical to TRBD1. The length of the CDR3 is 15 residues. V lost 5 bases and J lost 3; bases outside the gene matches: 10. CDR1 LNHDA and CDR2 SQIVND come from the germline V gene (reference sequence). Written as DNA, the CDR3 is TGTGCCAGTAGTGTTGGGACCAACAGGGGCTACGAGCAGTACTTC. This translates into CASSVGTNRGYEQYF.

The CDR3 sequence is CASSKDSPGSEKLFF. CDR3 DNA sequence: TGCGCCAGCAGCAAGGACAGCCCTGGCAGCGAAAAACTGTTTTTT. V and J are TRBV5-1 and TRBJ1-4; D might be TRBD1 (6 bases). The V and J ends lost 4 bases and 8 bases respectively, with 18 bases between them. Germline values: CDR1 SGHRS, CDR2 YFSETQ. The CDR3 is 15 amino acids. The full variable domain, its missing parts supplied by reference TRBV5-1 and TRBJ1-4, is KAGVTQTPRYLIKTRGQQVTLSCSPISGHRSVSWYQQTPGQGLQFLFEYFSETQRNKGNFPGRFSGRQFSNSRSEMNVSTLELGDSALYLCASSKDSPGSEKLFFGSGTQLSVL.

The rearrangement links TRBV27 to TRBJ2-2; a possible D gene is TRBD2 (5 bases). The V end lost 8 bases, the J end lost 0 bases, and 16 bases lay between the germline ends. The CDR3 spans 16 residues. Per germline, CDR1 MNHEY and CDR2 SMNVEV (reference sequence). The CDR3 bases are TGTGCCAGCGGGGAGTTGGGCGGTTCGAACACCGGGGAGCTGTTTTTT. This sequence encodes CASGELGGSNTGELFF.

The chain couples TRBV27 to TRBJ2-2; 14 nucleotides line up with TRBD2. The CDR3 contains 17 residues. V shed 3 bases and J 5 bases; nucleotides not matched to a gene: 5. Per the germline V gene, CDR1 is MNHEY and CDR2 is SMNVEV (reference sequence). The CDR3 DNA is TGTGCCAGCAGTTTTCTGGGGACTAGCGGGAGAACCGGGGAGCTGTTTTTT. Translating it yields CASSFLGTSGRTGELFF.

This clone occurred a few times. The chain joins TRBV27 to TRBJ2-7, with D possibly being TRBD2 (5 bases). This CDR3 comprises 14 residues. The ends were cut back, 6 bases at V and 6 bases at J, with 18 bases in the middle. CDR1 MNHEY and CDR2 SMNVEV come from the germline V gene (reference sequence). CDR3 sequence: CASSLRVGLGEQYF. CDR3 in DNA: TGTGCCAGCAGCCTGCGGGTAGGGCTTGGCGAGCAGTACTTC.

About this clone: The same CDR3 also results from other DNA sequences found in this sample. V gene TRBV27 combines with J gene TRBJ2-3, with 12 bases identical to TRBD2. Losses at the gene ends were 5 bases for V and 3 bases for J; bases not matched to a gene: 3. Germline CDR1 is MNHEY and CDR2 is SMNVEV (reference sequence). The CDR3 contains 15 residues. The chain's CDR3 is CASSPLAGGTDTQYF. The CDR3 DNA sequence: TGTGCCAGCAGTCCACTAGCGGGAGGTACAGATACGCAGTATTTT.

The chain couples TRBV28 to TRBJ2-5; D uncertain. Trimming shortened V by 6 bases and J by 5 bases, and 22 bases separated the two germline ends. The CDR3 sequence is 16 residues long. In germline, CDR1 is MDHEN, CDR2 SYDVKM. The CDR3 spells CASRPSVEVGMETQYF. Written as DNA, the CDR3 is TGTGCCAGCAGGCCCAGTGTAGAGGTAGGAATGGAGACCCAGTACTTC.

The J gene is TRBJ1-2, the V gene TRBV30, with TRBD1 identical over 7 bases. Germline assignment: CDR1 GTSNPN and CDR2 SVGIG (reference sequence). The CDR3 consists of 14 residues. J was trimmed by 2 bases and V by 2 bases; bases with no gene match: 5. The CDR3 nucleotides read TGTGCCTGGAGTTTAGGGGGCGAGAACTATGGCTACACCTTC. It is translated as CAWSLGGENYGYTF.

CDR3 loop: CASSWVGEDQETQYF. The CDR3 DNA is TGTGCCAGCAGTTGGGTGGGGGAAGACCAAGAGACCCAGTACTTC. The chain has TRBV5-6 and TRBJ2-5, with D perhaps matching TRBD1 or TRBD2 (5 bases each). Trimming shortened V by 5 bases and J by 0 bases, and 14 bases separated the two germline ends. Germline values: CDR1 SGHDT, CDR2 YYEEEE. The CDR3 consists of 15 residues.

This chain uses TRBV25-1 with TRBJ2-1; possibly TRBD2 for D (5 bases). V shed 2 bases and J shed 9 bases, with 17 bases lying between them. The germline CDR1 and CDR2 sequences are MGHDK and SYGVNS. CDR3 size: 15 residues. CDR3 loop: CASSELKGDASEQFF. The CDR3 nucleotides read TGTGCCAGCAGTGAACTGAAGGGAGATGCGAGTGAGCAGTTCTTC.

The chain joins TRBV5-6 to TRBJ1-2, with 8 bases that match TRBD1. Germline-derived CDR1 and CDR2 are SGHDT and YYEEEE. J lost 8 bases, V lost 2 bases, and 11 bases had no gene match. This CDR3 contains 15 residues. CDR3 in DNA: TGTGCCAGCAGCTTAGGGACAGGCCCGATGGAGGGCTACACCTTC. It is translated as CASSLGTGPMEGYTF.

This chain links TRBV2 with TRBJ2-2, with 7 bases fitting TRBD1. There are 16 residues in the CDR3. V shed 4 bases, J shed 3 bases, and the junction held 8 bases outside the gene matches. Germline assignment: CDR1 SNHLY and CDR2 FYNNEI. CDR3 region: CASSVEGAWYTGELFF. The CDR3 nucleotides are TGTGCCAGCAGTGTAGAGGGGGCCTGGTACACCGGGGAGCTGTTTTTT.

The J gene is TRBJ1-5, the V gene TRBV5-6; tentative D call: TRBD1 (6 bases). Germline-derived CDR1 and CDR2 are SGHDT and YYEEEE. The V end lost 4 bases, the J end lost 6 bases, and 29 bases lay between the germline ends. CDR3 length equals 19 residues. The CDR3 protein is CASSPDKEEQIQGFQPQHF. CDR3 nucleotides: TGTGCCAGCAGCCCGGACAAGGAGGAACAAATACAGGGTTTTCAGCCCCAGCATTTT.

This rearrangement joins TRBV6-6 to TRBJ1-2; 12 bases fit TRBD1. Germline-derived CDR1 and CDR2 are MNHNY and SVGAGI (reference sequence). The CDR3 consists of 16 residues. V gave up 0 bases and J gave up 7 bases; unmatched junction bases: 6. The DNA of the CDR3 is TGTGCCAGCAGTTACTCGAAGGGACAGGGGGCGCCTGGCTACACCTTC. Its protein product is CASSYSKGQGAPGYTF.